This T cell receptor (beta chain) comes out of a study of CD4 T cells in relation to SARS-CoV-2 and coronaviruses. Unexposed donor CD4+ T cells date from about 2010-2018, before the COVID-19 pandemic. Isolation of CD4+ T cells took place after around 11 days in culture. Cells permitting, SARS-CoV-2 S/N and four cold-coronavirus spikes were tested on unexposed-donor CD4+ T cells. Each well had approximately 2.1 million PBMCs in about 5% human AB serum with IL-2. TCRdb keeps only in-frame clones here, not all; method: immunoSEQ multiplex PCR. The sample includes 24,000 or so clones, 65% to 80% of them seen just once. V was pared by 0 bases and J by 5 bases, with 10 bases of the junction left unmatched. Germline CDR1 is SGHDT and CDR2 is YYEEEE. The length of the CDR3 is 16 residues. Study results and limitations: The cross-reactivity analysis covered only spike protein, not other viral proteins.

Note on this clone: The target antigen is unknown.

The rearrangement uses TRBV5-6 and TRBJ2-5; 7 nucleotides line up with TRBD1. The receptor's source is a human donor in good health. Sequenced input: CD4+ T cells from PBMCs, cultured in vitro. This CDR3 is CASSLGSGGLGETQYF. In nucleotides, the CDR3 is TGTGCCAGCAGCTTGGGATCAGGGGGTTTAGGGGAGACCCAGTACTTC.